This T cell receptor (beta chain) was identified in a study of beta chain features in type 1 diabetes. Study overall: Patients shared similar age, gender and cell yields with healthy donors. Regarding the study as a whole: The study found that naive, central memory and Treg TCRB repertoires appeared more similar in patients than in healthy donors.

Reverse transcribing all isolated RNA meant expressed TCRB transcripts were sequenced. Each sample of naive, central memory or regulatory T cells had, on average, approximately 3.5 million reads. Using immunoSEQ multiplex PCR, the repertoire was profiled, and TCRdb retains in-frame clones only, with some absent. The sample has around 500,000 clones; about an eighth are singletons. The V end was cut by 7 bases, the J end by 12 bases, with 9 bases between. The CDR3 sequence is 9 residues long. Looked up from germline, CDR1 is MRHNA and CDR2 is SNTAGT. Regarding this clone: Its antigen is not known.

The sequenced material came from naive CD4+ T cells from blood. This rearrangement joins TRBV6-4 to TRBJ1-2; no firm D call. The TCR originated in a woman under 30 in good health. The CDR3 here is CASIERNTF. The DNA of the CDR3 is TGTGCCAGCATAGAGAGGAACACCTTC.